This T cell receptor (beta chain) was sequenced for a study of OX40 agonist ivuxolimab in advanced cancers. On the study more broadly: Ivuxolimab doses were 0.01, 0.1, 0.3, 1.5, 3 or 10 mg/kg every 2 weeks. It was permissible to have had prior anti-PD-1, anti-PD-L1 or anti-CTLA-4 therapy, and around 40% had some.

The CDR3 has 13 residues. Germline V gene data show CDR1 as SSHAT and CDR2 as FNYEAQ (reference sequence). Study-wide findings and caveats: Mean expanded clone counts were higher in CD8+ than CD4+ T cells. Clonal expansion was seen in CD4+ and CD8+ blood T cells by week 6 at 0.1 to 3.0 mg/kg.

Concerning this clone: Its target is unknown. Mismatch with germline at one junction end may stem from a read error.

Clones were read by immunoSEQ multiplex PCR, and TCRdb kept only the in-frame ones, dropping some. The repertoire includes roughly 25,000 clones, 80% to 85% of them detected once, and roughly 32% sits in the top ten. The chain is built from TRBV7-7 and TRBJ2-2; the D gene is possibly TRBD2 (6 bases). The specimen was CD4+ or CD8+ T cells sorted from blood, collected in a trial of the OX40 agonist ivuxolimab. This clonotype originated in an adult with an advanced solid tumor such as melanoma, head and neck, liver or kidney cancer. This CDR3 reads CASSTRETGELFF. In DNA, the CDR3 is TGTGCTAGCAGCACTCGGGAGACCGGGGAGCTGTTTTTT.